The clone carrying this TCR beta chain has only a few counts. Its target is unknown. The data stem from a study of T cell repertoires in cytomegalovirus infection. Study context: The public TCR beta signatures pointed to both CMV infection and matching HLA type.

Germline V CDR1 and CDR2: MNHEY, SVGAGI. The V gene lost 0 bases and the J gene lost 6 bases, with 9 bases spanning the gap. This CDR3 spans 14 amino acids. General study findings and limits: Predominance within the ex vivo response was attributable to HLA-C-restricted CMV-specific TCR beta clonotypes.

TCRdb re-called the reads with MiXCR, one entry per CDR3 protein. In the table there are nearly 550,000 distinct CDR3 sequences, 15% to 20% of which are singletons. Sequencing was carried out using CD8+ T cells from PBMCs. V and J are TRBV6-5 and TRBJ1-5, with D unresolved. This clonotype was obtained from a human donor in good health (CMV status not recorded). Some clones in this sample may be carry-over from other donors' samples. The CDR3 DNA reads TGTGCCAGCAGTTACTCTGGGGTGGCTCAGCCCCAGCATTTT. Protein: CASSYSGVAQPQHF.